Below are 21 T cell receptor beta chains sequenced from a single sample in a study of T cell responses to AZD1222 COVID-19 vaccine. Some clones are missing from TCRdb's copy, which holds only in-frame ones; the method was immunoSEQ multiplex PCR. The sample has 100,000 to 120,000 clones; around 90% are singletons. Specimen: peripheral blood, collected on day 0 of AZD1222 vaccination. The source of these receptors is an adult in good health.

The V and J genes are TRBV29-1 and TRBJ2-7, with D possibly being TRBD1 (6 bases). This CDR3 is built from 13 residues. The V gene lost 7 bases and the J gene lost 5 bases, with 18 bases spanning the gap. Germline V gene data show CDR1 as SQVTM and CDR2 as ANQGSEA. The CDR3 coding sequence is TGCAGCGCTCAAAGGGGGAGCCGGGACGAGCAGTACTTC. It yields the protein CSAQRGSRDEQYF.

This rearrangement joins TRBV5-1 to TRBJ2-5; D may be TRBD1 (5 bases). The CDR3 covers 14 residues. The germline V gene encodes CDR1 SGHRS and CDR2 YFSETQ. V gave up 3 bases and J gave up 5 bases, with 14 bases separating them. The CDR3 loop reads CASSSLTARETQYF. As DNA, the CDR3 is TGCGCCAGCAGCTCCCTGACAGCACGGGAGACCCAGTACTTC.

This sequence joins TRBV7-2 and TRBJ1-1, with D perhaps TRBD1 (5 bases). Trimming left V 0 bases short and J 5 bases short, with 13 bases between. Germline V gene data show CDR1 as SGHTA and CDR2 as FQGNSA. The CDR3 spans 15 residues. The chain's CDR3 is CASSLAALGGTEAFF. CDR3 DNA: TGTGCCAGCAGCTTAGCGGCTCTGGGGGGAACTGAAGCTTTCTTT.

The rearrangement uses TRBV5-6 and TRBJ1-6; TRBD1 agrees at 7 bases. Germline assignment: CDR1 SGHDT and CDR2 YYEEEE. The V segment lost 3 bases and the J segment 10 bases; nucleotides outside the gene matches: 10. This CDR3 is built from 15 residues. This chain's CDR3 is CASSWGDRDWSPLHF. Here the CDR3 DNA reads TGTGCCAGCAGCTGGGGAGACAGGGATTGGTCACCCCTCCACTTT.

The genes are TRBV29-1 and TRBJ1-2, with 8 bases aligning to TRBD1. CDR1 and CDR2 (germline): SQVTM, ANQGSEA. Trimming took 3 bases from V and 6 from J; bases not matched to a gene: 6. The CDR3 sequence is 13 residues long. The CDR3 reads CSVDRGLGDGYTF. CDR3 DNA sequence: TGCAGCGTTGACAGGGGGCTTGGGGATGGCTACACCTTC.

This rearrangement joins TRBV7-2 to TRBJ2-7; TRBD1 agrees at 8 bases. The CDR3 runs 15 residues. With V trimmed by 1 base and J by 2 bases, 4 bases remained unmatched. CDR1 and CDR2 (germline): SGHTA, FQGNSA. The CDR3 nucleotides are TGTGCCAGCAGCTTAGGGGGGACAGGAGCCTACGAGCAGTACTTC. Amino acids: CASSLGGTGAYEQYF. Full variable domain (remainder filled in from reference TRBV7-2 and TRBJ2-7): GAGVSQSPSNKVTEKGKDVELRCDPISGHTALYWYRQSLGQGLEFLIYFQGNSAPDKSGLPSDRFSAERTGGSVSTLTIQRTQQEDSAVYLCASSLGGTGAYEQYFGPGTRLTVT.

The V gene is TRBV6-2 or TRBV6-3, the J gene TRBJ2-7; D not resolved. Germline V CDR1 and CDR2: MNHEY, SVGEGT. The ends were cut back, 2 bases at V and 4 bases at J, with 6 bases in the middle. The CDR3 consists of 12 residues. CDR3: CASSYPSYEQYF. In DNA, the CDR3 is TGTGCCAGCAGTTACCCGTCGTACGAGCAGTACTTC.

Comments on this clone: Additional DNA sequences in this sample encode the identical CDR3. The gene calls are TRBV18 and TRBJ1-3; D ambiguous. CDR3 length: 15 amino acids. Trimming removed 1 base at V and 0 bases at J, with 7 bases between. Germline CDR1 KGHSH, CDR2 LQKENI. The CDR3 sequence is CASSPLGDSGNTIYF. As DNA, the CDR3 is TGTGCCAGCTCACCACTGGGAGACTCTGGAAACACCATATATTTT.

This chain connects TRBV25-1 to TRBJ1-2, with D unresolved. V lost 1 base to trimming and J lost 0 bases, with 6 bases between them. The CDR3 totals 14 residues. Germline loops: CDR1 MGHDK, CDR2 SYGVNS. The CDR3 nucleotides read TGTGCCAGCAGTGAATGGGCCGCTAACTATGGCTACACCTTC. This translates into CASSEWAANYGYTF.

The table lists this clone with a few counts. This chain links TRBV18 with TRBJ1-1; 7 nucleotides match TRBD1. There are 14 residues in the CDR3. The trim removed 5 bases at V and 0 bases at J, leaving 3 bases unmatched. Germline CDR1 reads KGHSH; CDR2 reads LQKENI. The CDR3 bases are TGTGCCAGCTCAAAGGGACAGCTGAACACTGAAGCTTTCTTT. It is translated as CASSKGQLNTEAFF.

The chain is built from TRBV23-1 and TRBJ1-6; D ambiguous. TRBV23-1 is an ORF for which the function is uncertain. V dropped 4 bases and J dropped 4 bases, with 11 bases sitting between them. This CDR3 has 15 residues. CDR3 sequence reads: CASSLGREYNSPLHF. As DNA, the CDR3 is TGCGCCAGCAGTCTTGGGAGGGAGTATAATTCACCCCTCCACTTT.

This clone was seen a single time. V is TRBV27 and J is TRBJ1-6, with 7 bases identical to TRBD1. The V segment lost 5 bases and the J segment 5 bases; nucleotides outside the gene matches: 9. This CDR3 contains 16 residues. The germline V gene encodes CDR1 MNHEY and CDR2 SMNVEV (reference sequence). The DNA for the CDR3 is TGTGCCAGCAGTCCGAGGGACAGTAGGAATAATTCACCCCTCCACTTT. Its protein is CASSPRDSRNNSPLHF.

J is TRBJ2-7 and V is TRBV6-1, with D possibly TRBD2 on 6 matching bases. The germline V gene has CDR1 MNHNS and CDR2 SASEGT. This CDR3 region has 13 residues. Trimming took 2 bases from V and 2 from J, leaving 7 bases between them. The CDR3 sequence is CASSEWGAYEQYF. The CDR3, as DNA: TGTGCCAGCAGTGAATGGGGGGCCTACGAGCAGTACTTC.

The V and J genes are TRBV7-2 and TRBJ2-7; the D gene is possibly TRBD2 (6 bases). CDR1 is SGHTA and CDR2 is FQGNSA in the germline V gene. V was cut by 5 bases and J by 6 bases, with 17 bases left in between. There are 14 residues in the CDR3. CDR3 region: CASSPFGGVGEQYF. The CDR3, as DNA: TGTGCCAGCAGCCCTTTCGGGGGAGTAGGCGAGCAGTACTTC. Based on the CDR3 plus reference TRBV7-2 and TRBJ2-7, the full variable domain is GAGVSQSPSNKVTEKGKDVELRCDPISGHTALYWYRQSLGQGLEFLIYFQGNSAPDKSGLPSDRFSAERTGGSVSTLTIQRTQQEDSAVYLCASSPFGGVGEQYFGPGTRLTVT.

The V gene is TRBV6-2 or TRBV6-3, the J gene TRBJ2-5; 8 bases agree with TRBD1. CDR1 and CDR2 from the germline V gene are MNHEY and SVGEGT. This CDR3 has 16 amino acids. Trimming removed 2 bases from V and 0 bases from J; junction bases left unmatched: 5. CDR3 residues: CASSYDRGKYQETQYF. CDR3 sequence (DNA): TGTGCCAGCAGTTACGACAGGGGAAAGTACCAAGAGACCCAGTACTTC.

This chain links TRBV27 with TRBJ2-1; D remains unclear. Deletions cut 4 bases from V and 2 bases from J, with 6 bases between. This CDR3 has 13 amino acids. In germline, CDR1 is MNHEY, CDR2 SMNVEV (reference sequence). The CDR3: CASSYRPYNEQFF. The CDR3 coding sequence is TGTGCCAGCAGTTATAGGCCCTACAATGAGCAGTTCTTC.

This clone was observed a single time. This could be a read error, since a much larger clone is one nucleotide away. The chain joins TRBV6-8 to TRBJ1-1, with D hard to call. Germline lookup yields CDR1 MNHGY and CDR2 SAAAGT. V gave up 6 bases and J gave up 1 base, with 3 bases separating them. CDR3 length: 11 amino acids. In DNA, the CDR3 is TGTGCCAGCAGCTCGAACACTGAAGCTTTCTTT. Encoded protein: CASSSNTEAFF.

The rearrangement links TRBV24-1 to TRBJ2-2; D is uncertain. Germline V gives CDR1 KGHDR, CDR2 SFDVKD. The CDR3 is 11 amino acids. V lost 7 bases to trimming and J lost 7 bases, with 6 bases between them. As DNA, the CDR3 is TGTGCCACCAGCAGTTACGGGGAGCTGTTTTTT. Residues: CATSSYGELFF.

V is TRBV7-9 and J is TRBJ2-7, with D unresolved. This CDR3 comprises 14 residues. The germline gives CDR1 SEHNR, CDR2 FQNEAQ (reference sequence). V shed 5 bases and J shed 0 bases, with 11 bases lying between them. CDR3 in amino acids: CASSLQHSSYEQYF. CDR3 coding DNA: TGTGCCAGCAGCCTCCAACACAGCTCCTACGAGCAGTACTTC.

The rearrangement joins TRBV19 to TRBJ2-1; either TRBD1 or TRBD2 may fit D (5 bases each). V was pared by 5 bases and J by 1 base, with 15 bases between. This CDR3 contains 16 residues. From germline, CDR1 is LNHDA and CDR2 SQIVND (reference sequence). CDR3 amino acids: CASSPEGRRSYNEQFF. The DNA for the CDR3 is TGTGCCAGTAGTCCAGAGGGGCGGAGGTCCTACAATGAGCAGTTCTTC.

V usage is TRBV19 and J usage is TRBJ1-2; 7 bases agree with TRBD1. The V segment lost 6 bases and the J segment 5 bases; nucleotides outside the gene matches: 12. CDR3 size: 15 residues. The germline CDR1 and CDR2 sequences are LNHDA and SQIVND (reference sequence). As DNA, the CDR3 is TGTGCCAGTAGCTGGACAGGCCGCTCCCTTTATGGCTACACCTTC. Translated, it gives CASSWTGRSLYGYTF.